Sequencing of this TCR beta chain was carried out in a study of control samples from healthy donors and cancer patients. Between the trimmed V and J ends, which lost 5 bases and 9 bases, there was a span of 23 bases. The CDR3 extends over 17 amino acids. Germline CDR1 and CDR2: MNHEY and SVGEGT. This clone was seen just once. Profiling relied on immunoSEQ multiplex PCR, and the TCRdb table lists in-frame clones only, not all of them. The sample yields about 86,000 clones, 85% to 90% seen once. V usage is TRBV6-2 or TRBV6-3 and J usage is TRBJ1-6; D gene uncertain. Sequenced input: PBMCs. The origin of this receptor is a woman in her 50s with colorectal cancer. The CDR3 reads CASSHRPGRGLGSPLHF. CDR3 bases: TGTGCCAGCAGTCACCGCCCAGGACGGGGTCTAGGTTCACCCCTCCACTTT.